This T cell receptor beta chain was identified in a study of T cell repertoires in cytomegalovirus infection (dated by TCRdb to about 2019). For the wider study: Recently identified HLA-C-restricted CMV epitopes, whose presentation resists viral immunomodulation, were targeted by peptide stimulations together with well-studied HLA-B-restricted epitopes. Because public TCR beta signatures pointed to carriage of CMV infection together with the matching HLA type, the HLA type of each donor mattered for the analysis.

This clonotype showed up many times. It lacks a known antigen. Within one base of it there is no much larger clone, and no base qualities were kept. The sequencer listed for this sample is Illumina HiSeq 1500. Using fastp at Q25 and MiXCR, TCRdb reprocessed the public reads and kept productive beta chains. Identical CDR3 protein sequences are pooled into one entry, listed with their most common genes and DNA. This sample holds approximately 910,000 distinct CDR3 sequences; around 29% were observed only once. Over 12% of the sample belongs to the ten largest clones. Beyond this particular receptor, the publication reports: In both this cohort and an independent roughly 400-donor cohort, the cumulative frequency of public TCR beta family members distinguished carriers of CMV infection plus the relevant HLA type. The ex vivo response was dominated by HLA-C-restricted CMV-specific TCR beta clonotypes, which also provided the single most frequent clonotype in two of eight donors.

From a lookup of the germline V gene, CDR1 and CDR2 are SGHTA and FQGNSA. V is trimmed back by 0 bases and J by 0 bases, and the junction contains 4 bases that no gene match accounts for. The CDR3 measures 17 amino acids from cysteine to phenylalanine. Only the CDR3 DNA stays, 51 bases, in frame from base 1. In light of the paper, this sample's treatment or condition label describes: in vitro stimulation with specific CMV peptide epitopes to enrich CMV-specific T cells. The V and J segments used are TRBV7-2 and TRBJ1-3; TRBD1 matches 8 bases in the middle. This receptor was identified in a human donor in good health (CMV status not recorded). Some clones in this sample may be carry-over from other donors' samples. The sample consisted of cultured CD8+ T cells from PBMCs, taken from culture after CMV antigen stimulation. The nucleotides read TGTGCCAGCAGCTTAGCCTGGACAGGGAACTCTGGAAACACCATATATTTT. This sequence encodes CASSLAWTGNSGNTIYF.